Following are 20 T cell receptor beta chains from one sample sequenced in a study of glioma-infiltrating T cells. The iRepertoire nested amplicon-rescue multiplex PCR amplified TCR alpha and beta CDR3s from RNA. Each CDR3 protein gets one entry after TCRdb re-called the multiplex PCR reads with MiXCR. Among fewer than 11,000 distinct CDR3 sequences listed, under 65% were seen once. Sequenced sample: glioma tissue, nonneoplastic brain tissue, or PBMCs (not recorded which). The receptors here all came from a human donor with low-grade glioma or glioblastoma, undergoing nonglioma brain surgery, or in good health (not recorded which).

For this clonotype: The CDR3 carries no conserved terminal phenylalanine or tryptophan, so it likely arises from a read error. DNA for the CDR3: TGTGCCAGCAATCAGGGGGCAGGATACACCTTA. Residues: CASNQGAGYTL. The chain employs TRBV2 and TRBJ1-2, with 8 bases that match TRBD1. The CDR3 loop spans 11 amino acids. The J segment lost 11 bases and the V segment lost 7 bases, leaving 6 bases of the junction unmatched. Germline loops: CDR1 SNHLY, CDR2 FYNNEI.

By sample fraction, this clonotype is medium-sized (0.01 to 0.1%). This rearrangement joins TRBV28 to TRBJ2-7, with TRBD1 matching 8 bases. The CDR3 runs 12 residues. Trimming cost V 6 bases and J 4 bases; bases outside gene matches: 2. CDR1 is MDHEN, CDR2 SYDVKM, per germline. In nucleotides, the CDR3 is TGTGCCAGCAGCCGGACAGGGTACGAGCAGTACTTC. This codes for CASSRTGYEQYF.

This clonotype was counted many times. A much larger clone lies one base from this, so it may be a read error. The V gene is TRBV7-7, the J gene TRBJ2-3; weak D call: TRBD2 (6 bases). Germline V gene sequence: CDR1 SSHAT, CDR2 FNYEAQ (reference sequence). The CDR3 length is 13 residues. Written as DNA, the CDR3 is TGTGCTAGCAGCTTAGCGGAGGCATATACGCAGTATTTT. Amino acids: CASSLAEAYTQYF.

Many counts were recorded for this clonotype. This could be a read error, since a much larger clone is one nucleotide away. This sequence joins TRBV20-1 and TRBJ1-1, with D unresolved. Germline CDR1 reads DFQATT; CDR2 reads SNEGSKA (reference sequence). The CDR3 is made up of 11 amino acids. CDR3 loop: CSARAFTGAFF. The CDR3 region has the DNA TGCAGTGCTAGAGCATTCACTGGAGCTTTCTTT.

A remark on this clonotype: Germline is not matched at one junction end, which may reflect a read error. As DNA, the CDR3 is TGTGCCACCAGTGATCATACGAGACAGTCTCGGGAGCAGTTATTC. Translated, it gives CATSDHTRQSREQLF. This sequence joins TRBV24-1 and TRBJ2-1; tentative D call: TRBD2 (6 bases). The CDR3 totals 15 residues. From germline, CDR1 is KGHDR and CDR2 SFDVKD.

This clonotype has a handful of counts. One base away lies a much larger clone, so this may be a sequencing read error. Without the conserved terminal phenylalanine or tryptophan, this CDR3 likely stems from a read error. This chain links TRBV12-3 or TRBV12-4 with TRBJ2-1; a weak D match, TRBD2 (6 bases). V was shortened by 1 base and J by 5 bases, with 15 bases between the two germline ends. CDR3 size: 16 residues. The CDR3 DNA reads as TGTGCCAGCAGTTTAGTGCGGGGACCGAACGACAATGAGCAGTTCCTC. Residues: CASSLVRGPNDNEQFL.

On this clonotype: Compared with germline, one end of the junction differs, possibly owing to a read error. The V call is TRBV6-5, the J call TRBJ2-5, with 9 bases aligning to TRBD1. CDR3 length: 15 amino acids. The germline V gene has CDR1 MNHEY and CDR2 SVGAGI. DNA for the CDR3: TGTGCCAGCAGTTTCGTGACAGGGGGACGGGAGACCCACTACTTC. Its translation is CASSFVTGGRETHYF.

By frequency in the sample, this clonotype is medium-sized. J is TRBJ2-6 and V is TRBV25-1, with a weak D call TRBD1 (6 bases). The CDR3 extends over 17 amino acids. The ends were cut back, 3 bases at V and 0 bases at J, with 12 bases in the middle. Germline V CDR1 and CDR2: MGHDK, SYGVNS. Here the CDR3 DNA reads TGTGCCAGCAGTGATACAGGGCGGAACTCTGGGGCCAACGTCCTGACTTTC. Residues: CASSDTGRNSGANVLTF.

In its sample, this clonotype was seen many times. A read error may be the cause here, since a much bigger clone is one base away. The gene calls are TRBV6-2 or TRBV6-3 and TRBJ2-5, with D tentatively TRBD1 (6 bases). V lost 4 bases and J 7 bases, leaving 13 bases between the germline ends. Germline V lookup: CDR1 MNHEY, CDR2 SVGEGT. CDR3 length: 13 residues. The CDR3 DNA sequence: TGTGCCAGCAGTTCGGACAGCAAGGGGACCCAGTACTTC. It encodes CASSSDSKGTQYF.

CDR3 nucleotide sequence: TGTGCCACCAGCAGATCACCCGGACAGGTCTCCTACGAGCAGTACTTC. Its protein is CATSRSPGQVSYEQYF. This rearrangement joins TRBV15 to TRBJ2-7; 7 bases are a match to TRBD1. Per the germline V gene, CDR1 is LNHNV and CDR2 is YYDKDF (reference sequence). The CDR3 is made up of 16 amino acids. Unmatched junction bases numbered 7, after V lost 2 bases and J lost 0 bases. Supplemented by reference TRBV15 and TRBJ2-7, the full variable domain reads DAMVIQNPRYQVTQFGKPVTLSCSQTLNHNVMYWYQQKSSQAPKLLFHYYDKDFNNEADTPDNFQSRRPNTSFCFLDIRSPGLGDTAMYLCATSRSPGQVSYEQYFGPGTRLTVT.

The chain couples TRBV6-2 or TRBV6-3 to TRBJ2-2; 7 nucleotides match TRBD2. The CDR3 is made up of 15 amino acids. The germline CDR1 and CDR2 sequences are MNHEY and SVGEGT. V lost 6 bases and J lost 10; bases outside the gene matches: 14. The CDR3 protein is CASSWDYPGTLELFF. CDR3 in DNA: TGTGCCAGCAGCTGGGACTACCCGGGGACCTTGGAGCTGTTTTTT.

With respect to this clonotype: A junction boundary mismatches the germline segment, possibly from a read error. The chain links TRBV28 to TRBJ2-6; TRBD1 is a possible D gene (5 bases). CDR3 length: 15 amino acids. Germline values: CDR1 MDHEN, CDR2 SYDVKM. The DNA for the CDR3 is TGTGCCAGCAGTTTAGTCCCCCCTGGGGCAAACGTCCTGACTTTC. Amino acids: CASSLVPPGANVLTF.

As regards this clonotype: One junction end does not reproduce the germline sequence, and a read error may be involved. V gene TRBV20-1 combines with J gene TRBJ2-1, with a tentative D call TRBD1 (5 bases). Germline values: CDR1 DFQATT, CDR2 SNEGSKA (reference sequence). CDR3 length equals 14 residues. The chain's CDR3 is CSAPIIDRHNKQFF. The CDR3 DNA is TGCAGTGCTCCGATTATTGACAGACACAATAAGCAGTTCTTC.

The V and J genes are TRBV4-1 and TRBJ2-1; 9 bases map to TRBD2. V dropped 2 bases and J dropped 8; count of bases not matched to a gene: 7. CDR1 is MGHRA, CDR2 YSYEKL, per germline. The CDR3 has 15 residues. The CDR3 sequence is CASSQFGTSLDEQFF. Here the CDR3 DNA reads TGCGCCAGCAGCCAATTCGGGACTAGCTTGGATGAGCAGTTCTTC.

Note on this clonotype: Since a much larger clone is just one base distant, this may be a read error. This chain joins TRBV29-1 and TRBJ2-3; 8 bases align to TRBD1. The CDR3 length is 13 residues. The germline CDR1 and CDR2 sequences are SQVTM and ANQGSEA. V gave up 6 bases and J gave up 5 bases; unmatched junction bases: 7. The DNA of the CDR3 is TGCAGCGTCCCAGGGGGCGCGAGAGATACGCAGTATTTT. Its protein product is CSVPGGARDTQYF.

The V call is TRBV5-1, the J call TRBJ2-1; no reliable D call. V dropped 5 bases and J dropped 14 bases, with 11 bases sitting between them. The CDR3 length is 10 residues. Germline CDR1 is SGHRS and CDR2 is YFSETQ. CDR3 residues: CASRYDSKFF. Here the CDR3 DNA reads TGCGCCAGCAGATACGACTCGAAGTTCTTC.

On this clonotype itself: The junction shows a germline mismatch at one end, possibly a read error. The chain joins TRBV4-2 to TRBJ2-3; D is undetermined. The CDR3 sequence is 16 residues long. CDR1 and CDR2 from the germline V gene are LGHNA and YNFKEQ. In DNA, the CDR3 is TGTGCCAGCAGCCCTACTCTAGAAGGATTCACAGATACGCAATATTTT. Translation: CASSPTLEGFTDTQYF.

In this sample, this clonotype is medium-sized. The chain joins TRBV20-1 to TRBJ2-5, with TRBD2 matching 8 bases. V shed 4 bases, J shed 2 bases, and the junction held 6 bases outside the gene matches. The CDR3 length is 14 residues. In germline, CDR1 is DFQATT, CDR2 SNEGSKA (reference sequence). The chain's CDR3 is CSAISGSRQETQYF. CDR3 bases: TGCAGTGCTATCAGCGGGAGTCGGCAAGAGACCCAGTACTTC.

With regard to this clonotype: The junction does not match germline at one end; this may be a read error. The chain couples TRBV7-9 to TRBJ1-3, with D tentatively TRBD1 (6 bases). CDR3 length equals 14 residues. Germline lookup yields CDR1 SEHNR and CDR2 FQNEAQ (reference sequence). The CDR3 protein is CASSTDSSGNTMYF. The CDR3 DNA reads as TGTGCCAGCAGCACGGACAGCTCTGGAAACACCATGTATTTT.

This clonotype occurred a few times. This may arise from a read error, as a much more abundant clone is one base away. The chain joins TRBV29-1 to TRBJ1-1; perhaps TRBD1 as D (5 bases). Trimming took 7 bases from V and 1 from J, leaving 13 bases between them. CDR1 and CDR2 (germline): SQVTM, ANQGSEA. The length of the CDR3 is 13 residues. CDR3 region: CSAGIQGNTEAFF. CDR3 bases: TGCAGCGCTGGGATTCAGGGGAACACTGAAGCTTTCTTT.